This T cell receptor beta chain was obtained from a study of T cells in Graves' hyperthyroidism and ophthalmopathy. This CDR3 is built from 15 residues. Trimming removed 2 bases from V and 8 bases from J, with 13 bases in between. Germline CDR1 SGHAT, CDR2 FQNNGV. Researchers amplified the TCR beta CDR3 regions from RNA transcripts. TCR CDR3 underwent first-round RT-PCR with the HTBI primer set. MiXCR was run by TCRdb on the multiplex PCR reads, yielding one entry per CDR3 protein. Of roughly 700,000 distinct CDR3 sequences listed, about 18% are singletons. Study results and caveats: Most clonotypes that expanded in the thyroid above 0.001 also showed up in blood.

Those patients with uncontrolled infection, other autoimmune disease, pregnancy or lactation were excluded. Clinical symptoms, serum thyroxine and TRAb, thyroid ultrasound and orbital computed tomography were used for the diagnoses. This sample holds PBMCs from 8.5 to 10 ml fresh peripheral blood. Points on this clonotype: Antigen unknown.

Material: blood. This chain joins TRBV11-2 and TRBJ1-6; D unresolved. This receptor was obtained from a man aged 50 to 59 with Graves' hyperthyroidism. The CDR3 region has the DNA TGTGCCAGCAGCTTAATATGGGAGAGGGATTCACCCCTCCACTTT. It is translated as CASSLIWERDSPLHF.